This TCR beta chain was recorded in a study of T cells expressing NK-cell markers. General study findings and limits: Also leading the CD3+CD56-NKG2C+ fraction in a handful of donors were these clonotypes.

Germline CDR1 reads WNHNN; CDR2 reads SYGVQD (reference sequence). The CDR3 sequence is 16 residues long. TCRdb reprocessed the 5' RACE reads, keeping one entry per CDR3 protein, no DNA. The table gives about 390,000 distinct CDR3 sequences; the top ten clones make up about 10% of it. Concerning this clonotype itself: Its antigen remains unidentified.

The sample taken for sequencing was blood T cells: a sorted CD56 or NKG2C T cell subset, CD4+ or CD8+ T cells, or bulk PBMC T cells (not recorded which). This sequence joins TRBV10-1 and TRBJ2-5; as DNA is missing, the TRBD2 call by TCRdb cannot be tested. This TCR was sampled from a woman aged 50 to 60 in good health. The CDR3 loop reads CASSALLAGSQETQYF.